Presented here are 18 T cell receptor beta chains from one specimen sequenced in a study of regulatory T cells in long-lasting Graves disease. The time point here: newly diagnosed GD, antithyroid drugs for less than 3 months. PBMC-extracted RNA yielded the TCR library. HTBI primers from iRepertoire and Arm-PCR of CDR3 regions yielded the TCR beta libraries. TCRdb reprocessed the multiplex PCR reads via MiXCR and lists one record per CDR3 protein. The table records around 450,000 distinct CDR3 sequences, approximately 16% of them present only once. In addition, the sample was reused for a study of T cells in Graves' hyperthyroidism and ophthalmopathy.

Specimen: peripheral blood mononuclear cells (PBMCs), collected at new diagnosis, from a patient treated with antithyroid drugs. The origin of the receptors is a middle-aged woman with Graves disease.

The table lists this clonotype with a few counts. A far larger clone lies a single base away; this is likely a read error. The J gene is TRBJ2-7, the V gene TRBV7-9; D is undetermined. The V end lost 2 bases, the J end lost 5 bases, and 4 bases lay between the germline ends. CDR3 size: 11 residues. CDR1 is SEHNR and CDR2 is FQNEAQ in the germline V gene (reference sequence). CDR3 sequence (DNA): TGTGCCAGCAGCTTAATTGACGAGCAGTACTTC. Protein sequence: CASSLIDEQYF.

This clonotype was recorded at least ten times. The V gene is TRBV12-3 or TRBV12-4, the J gene TRBJ2-5, with D possibly TRBD1 on 5 matching bases. The end of the DNA aligns better with TRBJ2-1, so the J call may be wrong. The CDR3 length is 13 residues. The DNA of the CDR3 is TGTGCCAGCAGACGGACAAATTGGAATGAGCAGTTCTTC. This gives the protein CASRRTNWNEQFF.

The table lists this clonotype with a few counts. A read error is the likely source, as a far larger clone sits one nucleotide away. V and J are TRBV2 and TRBJ2-5; 9 positions agree with TRBD2. This CDR3 spans 13 amino acids. The germline V gene has CDR1 SNHLY and CDR2 FYNNEI. CDR3 sequence: CAGSGQSGLAPYF. CDR3 sequence (DNA): TGTGCCGGCAGTGGCCAGTCGGGACTAGCTCCGTATTTT.

This clonotype was counted many times. This chain links TRBV5-4 with TRBJ1-1; D unclear. V shed 7 bases and J shed 2 bases, with 9 bases lying between them. The CDR3 loop spans 12 amino acids. Germline V CDR1 and CDR2: SGHNT, YYREEE (reference sequence). CDR3 nucleotides: TGTGCCAGCTTCAGGAGTAACACTGAAGCTTTCTTT. As protein: CASFRSNTEAFF.

This clonotype has just one count. The chain couples TRBV20-1 to TRBJ1-1, with 7 bases fitting TRBD1. CDR1 is DFQATT and CDR2 is SNEGSKA in the germline V gene (reference sequence). This CDR3 spans 13 amino acids. V dropped 4 bases and J dropped 5; count of bases not matched to a gene: 7. The CDR3 spells CSANAGGRTEAFF. In DNA, the CDR3 is TGCAGTGCTAATGCAGGGGGAAGGACTGAAGCTTTCTTT.

This clonotype was seen a handful of times. Written as DNA, the CDR3 is TGCAGTGCAATGGGGGACACCGGGGAGCTGTTTTTT. It yields the protein CSAMGDTGELFF. The rearrangement joins TRBV20-1 to TRBJ2-2; D assignment may be TRBD1 or TRBD2 (5 bases each). This CDR3 has 12 amino acids. Germline V gene data show CDR1 as DFQATT and CDR2 as SNEGSKA (reference sequence). Trimming shortened V by 6 bases and J by 3 bases, and 8 bases separated the two germline ends.

This clonotype was observed a few times. J is TRBJ2-3 and V is TRBV29-1; D is tentatively TRBD1 or TRBD2 (5 bases each). The CDR3 consists of 17 residues. The V gene lost 0 bases and the J gene lost 2 bases, with 18 bases spanning the gap. Germline CDR1 is SQVTM and CDR2 is ANQGSEA. CDR3 sequence reads: CSVEDAEEGQPTDTQYF. In DNA, the CDR3 is TGCAGCGTTGAAGATGCCGAAGAGGGGCAGCCCACAGATACGCAGTATTTT.

This clonotype showed up many times. The chain couples TRBV2 to TRBJ2-1; TRBD2 might be the D (6 bases). V shed 0 bases and J shed 4 bases, with 16 bases lying between them. Germline CDR1 SNHLY, CDR2 FYNNEI. There are 17 residues in the CDR3. In DNA, the CDR3 is TGTGCCAGCAGTGAAGCGGGGGACTCCCGTAGTTACAATGAGCAGTTCTTC. Encoded protein: CASSEAGDSRSYNEQFF.

This clonotype came up many times. A junction end diverges from the germline sequence, so it may reflect a read error. The chain is built from TRBV7-2 and TRBJ2-7, with TRBD1 matching 11 bases. The germline CDR1 and CDR2 sequences are SGHTA and FQGNSA. CDR3 length: 12 residues. The DNA for the CDR3 is TGTGCCAGCAGCTTGGACAGGGGGCGACTCTTTTTC. This sequence encodes CASSLDRGRLFF.

This clonotype appeared a few times. The rearrangement joins TRBV28 to TRBJ2-5; TRBD2 aligns across 7 bases. V was pared by 5 bases and J by 3 bases, with 24 bases of the junction left unmatched. The CDR3 has 20 amino acids. From germline, CDR1 is MDHEN and CDR2 SYDVKM. CDR3 nucleotides: TGTGCCAGCAGTACCAGATGGGGGAAAGAGGGCGGGAGAGGTGAAGAGACCCAGTACTTC. Protein sequence: CASSTRWGKEGGRGEETQYF.

As concerns this clonotype: A single base separates this from a much larger clone, so it may be a read error. The chain joins TRBV5-1 to TRBJ2-2; D tentatively reads TRBD1 or TRBD2 (5 bases each). The CDR3 is 15 amino acids. Germline CDR1 reads SGHRS; CDR2 reads YFSETQ. The CDR3 sequence is CASSLVQQGAGEPFF. CDR3 nucleotide sequence: TGCGCCAGCAGCTTGGTCCAGCAGGGAGCCGGGGAGCCGTTTTTT.

This clonotype was detected only a few times. A much larger clone lies one base from this, so it may be a read error. As DNA, the CDR3 is TGTGCTAGTGGTTTGTATGAGCAGTTCTTC. Translating gives CASGLYEQFF. V and J are TRBV12-5 and TRBJ2-1, with D uncertain. Deletions cut 2 bases from V and 8 bases from J, with 1 base between. Germline V gene sequence: CDR1 LGHNT, CDR2 FRNRAP. The CDR3 is made up of 10 amino acids. The full variable domain, in which reference TRBV12-5 and TRBJ2-1 provide the parts outside the CDR3, is DARVTQTPRHKVTEMGQEVTMRCQPILGHNTVFWYRQTMMQGLELLAYFRNRAPLDDSGMPKDRFSAEMPDATLATLKIQPSEPRDSAVYFCASGLYEQFFGPGTRLTVL.

The genes are TRBV2 and TRBJ2-4; 9 bases fit TRBD1. This CDR3 comprises 16 residues. Trimming cost V 6 bases and J 0 bases; bases outside gene matches: 6. Germline-derived CDR1 and CDR2 are SNHLY and FYNNEI. The CDR3 DNA follows: TGTGCCAGCAGAGAACAGGGGGCACTAGCCAAAAACATTCAGTACTTC. Its translation: CASREQGALAKNIQYF.

The rearrangement links TRBV15 to TRBJ1-6; tentative D call: TRBD1 (5 bases). V gave up 0 bases and J gave up 11 bases, with 14 bases separating them. The CDR3 length is 15 residues. Per the germline V gene, CDR1 is LNHNV and CDR2 is YYDKDF (reference sequence). The CDR3 protein is CATSRDRGIGAPLHF. The CDR3 DNA follows: TGTGCCACCAGCAGAGATCGGGGGATCGGGGCACCCCTCCACTTT.

This clonotype was recorded a few times. This chain connects TRBV29-1 to TRBJ1-1; D ambiguous. CDR3 length: 14 residues. The germline V gene encodes CDR1 SQVTM and CDR2 ANQGSEA. The V end was cut by 1 base, the J end by 1 base, with 10 bases between. CDR3 region: CSVEGGYSNTEAFF. The CDR3 nucleotides are TGCAGCGTTGAAGGAGGCTACTCGAACACTGAAGCTTTCTTT.

The sample holds many counts of this clonotype. The chain links TRBV12-3 or TRBV12-4 to TRBJ2-1; a possible D gene is TRBD2 (5 bases). V shed 7 bases and J shed 3 bases, with 16 bases lying between them. The CDR3 spans 15 residues. The CDR3, as DNA: TGTGCCAGCACCAGGAAGGGAGAATACTACAATGAGCAGTTCTTC. It yields the protein CASTRKGEYYNEQFF.

The chain couples TRBV19 to TRBJ2-2; 11 nucleotides line up with TRBD2. V lost 3 bases to trimming and J lost 6 bases; unmatched junction nucleotides: 6. CDR3 length: 16 amino acids. Per the germline V gene, CDR1 is LNHDA and CDR2 is SQIVND (reference sequence). The CDR3 here is CASSMGLAGGAGELFF. The CDR3 nucleotides are TGTGCCAGTAGTATGGGGTTAGCGGGAGGGGCCGGGGAGCTGTTTTTT.

Many counts were recorded for this clonotype. The CDR3 sequence is CASSQMTGSRNEKLFF. The CDR3 coding sequence is TGTGCCAGCAGCCAGATGACAGGGTCTAGGAATGAAAAACTGTTTTTT. The chain recombines TRBV7-9 with TRBJ1-4; TRBD1 matches 7 bases. CDR3 length: 16 amino acids. J lost 5 bases, V lost 5 bases, and 11 bases had no gene match. CDR1 and CDR2 (germline): SEHNR, FQNEAQ (reference sequence).